The TCR beta chain under discussion was sequenced for a study of OX40 agonist ivuxolimab in advanced cancers. Study as a whole: Intravenous ivuxolimab at 0.01 to 10 mg/kg was given to patients every 2 weeks. Hepatocellular carcinoma, melanoma, renal cell or head and neck cancer occurred in dose-escalation patients.

This CDR3 is built from 19 residues. The germline V and J ends were trimmed by 5 bases and 0 bases, with 25 bases remaining between them. In germline, CDR1 is SGHVS, CDR2 FNYEAQ. Profiled with immunoSEQ multiplex PCR; TCRdb holds only in-frame clones, not every one. The sample lists about 43,000 clones, about 91% occurring once. The chain combines TRBV7-6 with TRBJ2-5; D perhaps matches TRBD1 (9 bases). This specimen was CD4+ or CD8+ T cells sorted from blood, taken in a trial of the OX40 agonist ivuxolimab. The sequence came from an adult with an advanced solid tumor such as melanoma, head and neck, liver or kidney cancer. The CDR3 here is CASSGGTGILAGYQETQYF. In nucleotides, the CDR3 is TGTGCCAGCAGCGGGGGGACAGGGATCCTAGCGGGCTACCAAGAGACCCAGTACTTC.